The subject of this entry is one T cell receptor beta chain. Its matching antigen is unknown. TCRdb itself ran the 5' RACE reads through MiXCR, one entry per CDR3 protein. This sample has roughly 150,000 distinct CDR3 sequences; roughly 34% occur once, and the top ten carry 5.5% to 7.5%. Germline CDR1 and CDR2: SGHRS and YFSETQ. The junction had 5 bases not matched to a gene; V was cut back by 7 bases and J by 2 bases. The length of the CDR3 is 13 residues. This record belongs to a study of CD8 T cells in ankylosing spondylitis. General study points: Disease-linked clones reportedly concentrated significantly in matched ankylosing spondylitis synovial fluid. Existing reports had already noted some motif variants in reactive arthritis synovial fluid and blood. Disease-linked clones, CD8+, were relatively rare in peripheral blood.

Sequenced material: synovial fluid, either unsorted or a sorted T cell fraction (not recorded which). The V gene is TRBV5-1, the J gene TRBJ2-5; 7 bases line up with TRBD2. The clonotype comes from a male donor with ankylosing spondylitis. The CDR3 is CASHSAGQETQYF. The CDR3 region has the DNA TGCGCCAGCCACTCAGCGGGGCAAGAGACCCAGTACTTC.